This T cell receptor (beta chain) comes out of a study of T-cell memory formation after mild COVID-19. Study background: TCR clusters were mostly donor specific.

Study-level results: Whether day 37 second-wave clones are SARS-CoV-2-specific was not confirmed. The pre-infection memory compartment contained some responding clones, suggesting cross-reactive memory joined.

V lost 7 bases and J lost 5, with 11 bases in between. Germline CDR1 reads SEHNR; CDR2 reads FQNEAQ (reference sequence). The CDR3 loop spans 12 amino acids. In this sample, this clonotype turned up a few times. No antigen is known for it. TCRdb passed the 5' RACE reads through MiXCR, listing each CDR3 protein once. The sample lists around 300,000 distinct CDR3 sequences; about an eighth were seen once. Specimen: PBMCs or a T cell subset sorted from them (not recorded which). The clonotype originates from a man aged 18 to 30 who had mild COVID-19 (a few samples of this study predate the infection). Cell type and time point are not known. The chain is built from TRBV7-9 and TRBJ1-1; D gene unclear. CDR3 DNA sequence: TGTGCCAGCACCCCATGGGTTACTGAAGCTTTCTTT. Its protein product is CASTPWVTEAFF.